This paragraph reports one TCR beta chain. In the original workflow: Amplification with reference gene primers provided the estimates of nucleated cell counts. Using immunoSEQ multiplex PCR, the repertoire was profiled, and TCRdb retains in-frame clones only, with some absent. The DNA gave D and trimming, while V, J and clone size come from that table. The sample lists under 300,000 clones; around 90% were seen once. The sample originates from a study of blood T cell repertoires in COVID-19. Study overall: The analysed material was cDNA or gDNA that came from T cells, B-cell-depleted T cells, or PBMCs.

There are 16 residues in the CDR3. The germline CDR1 and CDR2 sequences are KGHSH and LQKENI. V dropped 3 bases and J dropped 0; count of bases not matched to a gene: 1. Specimen: peripheral blood. The rearrangement links TRBV18 to TRBJ1-5, with TRBD1 identical over 11 bases. This sequence originates from a man aged 25 to 40 with COVID-19, enrolled during active disease. The CDR3 loop is CASSPGQGVSNQPQHF. Here the CDR3 DNA reads TGTGCCAGCTCACCGGGACAGGGGGTTAGCAATCAGCCCCAGCATTTT. The full variable domain, in which reference TRBV18 and TRBJ1-5 provide the parts outside the CDR3, is NAGVMQNPRHLVRRRGQEARLRCSPMKGHSHVYWYRQLPEEGLKFMVYLQKENIIDESGMPKERFSAEFPKEGPSILRIQQVVRGDSAAYFCASSPGQGVSNQPQHFGDGTRLSIL.